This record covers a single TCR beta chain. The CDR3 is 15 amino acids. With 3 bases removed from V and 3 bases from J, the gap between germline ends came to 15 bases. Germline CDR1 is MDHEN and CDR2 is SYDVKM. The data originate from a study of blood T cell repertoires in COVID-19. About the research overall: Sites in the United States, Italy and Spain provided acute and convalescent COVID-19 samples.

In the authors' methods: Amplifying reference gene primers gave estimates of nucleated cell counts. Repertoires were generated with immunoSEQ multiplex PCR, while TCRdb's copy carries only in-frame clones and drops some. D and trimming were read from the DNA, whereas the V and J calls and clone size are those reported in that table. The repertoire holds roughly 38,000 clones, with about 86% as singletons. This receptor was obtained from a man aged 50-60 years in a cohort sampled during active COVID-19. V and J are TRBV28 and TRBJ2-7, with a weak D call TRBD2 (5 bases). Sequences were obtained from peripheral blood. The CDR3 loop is CASSFYLAKHYEQYF. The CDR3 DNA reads TGTGCCAGCAGTTTCTACTTAGCGAAACACTACGAGCAGTACTTC.